Listed below are T cell receptor beta chains from one sample, sequenced in a study of shared clonotypes between healthy human individuals. Clones were read by immunoSEQ multiplex PCR, and TCRdb kept only the in-frame ones, dropping some. Found here are roughly 700,000 clones, approximately 74% of them singletons; the top ten hold roughly 1.7%. Material: memory CD4+ T cells sorted from blood. The source is a woman aged 25 to 39 in good health. The CDR3 runs from the conserved cysteine through the conserved F or W. D genes are given only for firm matches. Size tells how often a clone was seen (once, few, many) or the class of an expanded clone, and some rows leave it out.

d_gene: TRBD1; abundance: -; j_gene: TRBJ2-7; v_gene: TRBV4-2; CDR3nt: TGTGCCAGCAGCTCAAATGACAGGGGGACCTACGAGCAGTACTTC; CDR3aa: CASSSNDRGTYEQYF
d_gene: -; abundance: -; j_gene: TRBJ2-5; v_gene: TRBV5-1; CDR3nt: TGCGCCAGCAGCTTGGGGTACCAGGAGACCCAGTACTTC; CDR3aa: CASSLGYQETQYF
d_gene: -; abundance: few; j_gene: TRBJ1-2; v_gene: TRBV7-2; CDR3nt: TGTGCCAGCAGCTACCGACCCGGTTGGGACTATGGCTACACCTTC; CDR3aa: CASSYRPGWDYGYTF
d_gene: TRBD1; abundance: -; j_gene: TRBJ2-7; v_gene: TRBV5-4; CDR3nt: TGTGCCAGCAGCTTGTGGGACAGACCTTACGAGCAGTACTTC; CDR3aa: CASSLWDRPYEQYF
d_gene: TRBD1; abundance: -; j_gene: TRBJ2-5; v_gene: TRBV7-2; CDR3nt: TGTGCCAGCAGCCTCGGGACAGGGGGTATTTCGGAGACCCAGTACTTC; CDR3aa: CASSLGTGGISETQYF
d_gene: -; abundance: once; j_gene: TRBJ1-5; v_gene: TRBV19; CDR3nt: TGTGCCAGTAGTATAGCGGAGTTTATTAGCAATCAGCCCCAGCATTTT; CDR3aa: CASSIAEFISNQPQHF
d_gene: TRBD2; abundance: -; j_gene: TRBJ2-1; v_gene: TRBV28; CDR3nt: TGTGCCAGCAGCGTCCTAACTAGCGCCAATGAGCAGTTCTTC; CDR3aa: CASSVLTSANEQFF
d_gene: -; abundance: -; j_gene: TRBJ1-5; v_gene: TRBV19; CDR3nt: TGTGCCAGTAGTATGTTCAGCGGGGGCGACAGCCGCAATCAGCCCCAGCATTTT; CDR3aa: CASSMFSGGDSRNQPQHF
d_gene: -; abundance: -; j_gene: TRBJ1-3; v_gene: TRBV21-1; CDR3nt: TGTGCCAGGCCTAGATCGCCCGATACCTTT; CDR3aa: CARPRSPDTF
d_gene: -; abundance: -; j_gene: TRBJ1-5; v_gene: TRBV6-6; CDR3nt: TGTGCCAGCAGAATAAATCTACAGGAAAGCAATCAGCCCCAGCATTTT; CDR3aa: CASRINLQESNQPQHF
d_gene: TRBD1; abundance: -; j_gene: TRBJ2-3; v_gene: TRBV5-4; CDR3nt: TGTGCCAGCAGCTTGCAGGGGGCGGGCACAGATACGCAGTATTTT; CDR3aa: CASSLQGAGTDTQYF
d_gene: -; abundance: -; j_gene: TRBJ2-7; v_gene: TRBV29-1; CDR3nt: TGCAGCGTTGAATTCAGGATAGGACCCTACGAGCAGTACTTC; CDR3aa: CSVEFRIGPYEQYF
d_gene: TRBD1; abundance: -; j_gene: TRBJ2-5; v_gene: TRBV19; CDR3nt: TGTGCCAGCCGAGGACAGGGGAAAGAGACCCAGTACTTC; CDR3aa: CASRGQGKETQYF
d_gene: -; abundance: -; j_gene: TRBJ1-1; v_gene: TRBV19; CDR3nt: TGTGCCAGTAGAGGGAGTGGATACACTGAAGCTTTCTTT; CDR3aa: CASRGSGYTEAFF
d_gene: TRBD2; abundance: -; j_gene: TRBJ2-5; v_gene: TRBV27; CDR3nt: TGTGCCAGCAGTTTCAAACACCCCAATAGCGGGAGCCCTCGCGAGACCCAGTACTTC; CDR3aa: CASSFKHPNSGSPRETQYF
d_gene: TRBD1; abundance: -; j_gene: TRBJ2-7; v_gene: TRBV7-9; CDR3nt: TGTGCCAGCAGCGACTGGGACAGGGAAAGCTCCTACGAGCAGTACTTC; CDR3aa: CASSDWDRESSYEQYF
d_gene: -; abundance: -; j_gene: TRBJ1-4; v_gene: TRBV2; CDR3nt: TGTGCCAGCAGTGGTTACCGTAATGAAAAACTGTTTTTT; CDR3aa: CASSGYRNEKLFF
d_gene: -; abundance: -; j_gene: TRBJ2-3; v_gene: TRBV18; CDR3nt: TGTGCCAGCTCACCCCCGGTAGATACGCAGTATTTT; CDR3aa: CASSPPVDTQYF
d_gene: -; abundance: -; j_gene: TRBJ1-1; v_gene: TRBV19; CDR3nt: TGTGCCAGTAGTGTCAACAGGGTGAACACTGAAGCTTTCTTT; CDR3aa: CASSVNRVNTEAFF
d_gene: -; abundance: -; j_gene: TRBJ2-7; v_gene: TRBV2; CDR3nt: TGTGCCAGCAGTGTTCAGGGAGGTCCCCTCTCCTACGAGCAGTACTTC; CDR3aa: CASSVQGGPLSYEQYF
d_gene: -; abundance: -; j_gene: TRBJ2-2; v_gene: TRBV6-1; CDR3nt: TGTGCCAGCAGGCCGGGACACCTCAACACCGGGGAGCTGTTTTTT; CDR3aa: CASRPGHLNTGELFF
d_gene: -; abundance: -; j_gene: TRBJ1-5; v_gene: TRBV27; CDR3nt: TGTGCCATAACAACGGGACTCTCCAAAAGACCATGGACCCAGCATTTT; CDR3aa: CAITTGLSKRPWTQHF
d_gene: -; abundance: -; j_gene: TRBJ2-1; v_gene: TRBV5-4; CDR3nt: TGTGCCAGCAGCCCCTCGACCCACGACGTTACCTACAATGAGCAGTTCTTC; CDR3aa: CASSPSTHDVTYNEQFF
d_gene: TRBD2; abundance: once; j_gene: TRBJ2-7; v_gene: TRBV2; CDR3nt: TGTGCCAGCAGGGCCGGACTAGCGGGGTGGTACGAGCAGTACTTC; CDR3aa: CASRAGLAGWYEQYF
d_gene: -; abundance: once; j_gene: TRBJ2-7; v_gene: TRBV5-4; CDR3nt: TGTGCCAGCAGCTTGGGAGACTTGGTGGACGAGCAGTACTTC; CDR3aa: CASSLGDLVDEQYF
d_gene: -; abundance: once; j_gene: TRBJ1-3; v_gene: TRBV19; CDR3nt: TGTGCCAGTAGTAGGGGCTGGAGCTCTGGAAACACCATATATTTT; CDR3aa: CASSRGWSSGNTIYF
d_gene: -; abundance: -; j_gene: TRBJ2-7; v_gene: TRBV5-1; CDR3nt: TGCGCCAGCAGCTTCTATCTCTCCTACGAGCAGTACTTC; CDR3aa: CASSFYLSYEQYF
d_gene: TRBD2; abundance: many; j_gene: TRBJ2-7; v_gene: TRBV7-8; CDR3nt: TGTGCCAGCGGCGGACTAGCGGGCATGCGGTACGAGCAGTACTTC; CDR3aa: CASGGLAGMRYEQYF
d_gene: -; abundance: -; j_gene: TRBJ1-1; v_gene: TRBV11-2; CDR3nt: TGTGCCAGCAGCTTAGGCCAAATGAACACTGAAGCTTTCTTT; CDR3aa: CASSLGQMNTEAFF
d_gene: TRBD1; abundance: -; j_gene: TRBJ1-6; v_gene: TRBV27; CDR3nt: TGTGCCAGCAGGACAGGGTATAATTCACCCCTCCACTTT; CDR3aa: CASRTGYNSPLHF
d_gene: -; abundance: -; j_gene: TRBJ1-2; v_gene: TRBV28; CDR3nt: TGTGCCAGCAACTTAGGGGGGCGGGGCTACACCTTC; CDR3aa: CASNLGGRGYTF
d_gene: -; abundance: -; j_gene: TRBJ1-6; v_gene: TRBV28; CDR3nt: TGTGCCAGCAGTGGGACCAGGCCCCTCCACTTT; CDR3aa: CASSGTRPLHF
d_gene: TRBD2; abundance: -; j_gene: TRBJ2-7; v_gene: TRBV25-1; CDR3nt: TGTGCCAGCAGTGTTGGGACTAGCGGGAACGAGCAGTACTTC; CDR3aa: CASSVGTSGNEQYF
d_gene: -; abundance: -; j_gene: TRBJ1-1; v_gene: TRBV5-1; CDR3nt: TGCGCCAGCAGCTTGGCCGGGATGGGCACATACACTGAAGCTTTCTTT; CDR3aa: CASSLAGMGTYTEAFF
d_gene: -; abundance: many; j_gene: TRBJ2-1; v_gene: TRBV19; CDR3nt: TGTGCCAGTAGTATCCCCGGGTCCAATGAGCAGTTCTTC; CDR3aa: CASSIPGSNEQFF
d_gene: -; abundance: -; j_gene: TRBJ2-1; v_gene: TRBV30; CDR3nt: TGTGCCTGGAGGCCCGGCAGGGTGCTGAATGAGCAGTTCTTC; CDR3aa: CAWRPGRVLNEQFF
d_gene: -; abundance: -; j_gene: TRBJ2-7; v_gene: TRBV5-3; CDR3nt: TGTGCCAGAAGCTTGGTGGGGGGCCCCCACCCCTACTACGAGCAGTACTTC; CDR3aa: CARSLVGGPHPYYEQYF
d_gene: -; abundance: -; j_gene: TRBJ2-7; v_gene: TRBV7-2; CDR3nt: TGTGCCAGCAGCCAGCCCGGGGACGAGCAGTACTTC; CDR3aa: CASSQPGDEQYF
d_gene: TRBD2; abundance: -; j_gene: TRBJ2-3; v_gene: TRBV7-2; CDR3nt: TGTGCCAGCAGCTTAGCGGGACTAGTCTCAGATACGCAGTATTTT; CDR3aa: CASSLAGLVSDTQYF
d_gene: -; abundance: -; j_gene: TRBJ1-4; v_gene: TRBV29-1; CDR3nt: TGCAGCGGTAGAACAGAGAATGAAAAACTGTTTTTT; CDR3aa: CSGRTENEKLFF
d_gene: TRBD2; abundance: -; j_gene: TRBJ2-2; v_gene: TRBV10-1; CDR3nt: TGCGCCAGCAGTGACGGGGGGGCGAACACCGGGGAGCTGTTTTTT; CDR3aa: CASSDGGANTGELFF
d_gene: -; abundance: -; j_gene: TRBJ2-2; v_gene: TRBV28; CDR3nt: TGTGCCAGCCGGGCTGCCACCACTGGGACCGGGGAGCTGTTTTTT; CDR3aa: CASRAATTGTGELFF
d_gene: -; abundance: -; j_gene: TRBJ1-3; v_gene: TRBV7-8; CDR3nt: TGTGCCAGCAGTCGGGGGGCCGACTCTGGAAACACCATATATTTT; CDR3aa: CASSRGADSGNTIYF